These 20 T cell receptor beta chains came from one sample sequenced in a study of blood T cell repertoires in COVID-19. TCRdb's table, derived via immunoSEQ multiplex PCR, lists solely in-frame clones and lacks some. In the table there are roughly 59,000 clones, 60% to 80% of which are singletons. Sequenced input: peripheral blood. Receptors were obtained from an elderly man with acute or convalescent COVID-19.

The V and J genes are TRBV24-1 and TRBJ2-1; D not resolved. Germline lookup yields CDR1 KGHDR and CDR2 SFDVKD. Deletions cut 6 bases from V and 9 bases from J, with 14 bases between. There are 13 residues in the CDR3. In DNA, the CDR3 is TGTGCCACCAGTCAGCGCAGTTTCGGTGAGCAGTTCTTC. Translated, it gives CATSQRSFGEQFF.

This clone was detected many times. The chain recombines TRBV2 with TRBJ1-1, with TRBD1 matching over 7 bases. Unmatched junction bases numbered 6, after V lost 6 bases and J lost 8 bases. Germline V gene sequence: CDR1 SNHLY, CDR2 FYNNEI. The CDR3 runs 12 residues. The CDR3 DNA follows: TGTGCCAGCAGCACCGGACAGGCAGAAGCTTTCTTT. It encodes CASSTGQAEAFF.

The chain is built from TRBV5-5 and TRBJ1-5; D unresolved. The V end lost 2 bases, the J end lost 3 bases, and 9 bases lay between the germline ends. Looked up from germline, CDR1 is SGHKS and CDR2 is YYEKEE (reference sequence). The CDR3 runs to 14 residues. This chain's CDR3 is CASSFNSLNQPQHF. The CDR3 bases are TGTGCCAGCAGCTTTAACAGTCTCAATCAGCCCCAGCATTTT. The full variable domain, completed using reference TRBV5-5 and TRBJ1-5, is DAGVTQSPTHLIKTRGQQVTLRCSPISGHKSVSWYQQVLGQGPQFIFQYYEKEERGRGNFPDRFSARQFPNYSSELNVNALLLGDSALYLCASSFNSLNQPQHFGDGTRLSIL.

The chain recombines TRBV7-9 with TRBJ2-5, with D unclear. With 5 bases removed from V and 6 bases from J, the gap between germline ends came to 16 bases. The CDR3 has 14 residues. Germline V gene data show CDR1 as SEHNR and CDR2 as FQNEAQ (reference sequence). The DNA of the CDR3 is TGTGCCAGCAGCCCTGCGACTGATCGGAAGACCCAGTACTTC. Protein sequence: CASSPATDRKTQYF.

The chain joins TRBV7-6 to TRBJ2-7; 13 bases are shared with TRBD2. CDR3 length: 16 amino acids. Germline V lookup: CDR1 SGHVS, CDR2 FNYEAQ. V shed 5 bases, J shed 5 bases, and the junction held 9 bases outside the gene matches. The CDR3 DNA is TGTGCCAGCAGCCTAGGGACTAGCGGGAACAGGAACGAGCAGTACTTC. As protein: CASSLGTSGNRNEQYF.

The chain uses TRBV18 and TRBJ2-1; possible D gene TRBD2, 6 bases. Germline values: CDR1 KGHSH, CDR2 LQKENI. The CDR3 sequence is 13 residues long. Deletions cut 5 bases from V and 6 bases from J, with 11 bases between. The CDR3 DNA follows: TGTGCCAGCTCATTTTGGAGGGGCAATGAGCAGTTCTTC. Translation gives CASSFWRGNEQFF.

The CDR3 DNA follows: TGTGCCAGTAGTAAGTCCGGGACAGGGCAAGAGACCCAGTACTTC. It translates to CASSKSGTGQETQYF. The rearrangement joins TRBV19 to TRBJ2-5; TRBD1 aligns across 9 bases. Germline values: CDR1 LNHDA, CDR2 SQIVND (reference sequence). The CDR3 has 15 residues. The junction had 5 bases not matched to a gene; V was cut back by 4 bases and J by 2 bases. The full variable domain, its missing parts supplied by reference TRBV19 and TRBJ2-5, is DGGITQSPKYLFRKEGQNVTLSCEQNLNHDAMYWYRQDPGQGLRLIYYSQIVNDFQKGDIAEGYSVSREKKESFPLTVTSAQKNPTAFYLCASSKSGTGQETQYFGPGTRLLVL.

The rearrangement links TRBV13 to TRBJ2-3; TRBD2 matches 8 bases. V dropped 4 bases and J dropped 0; count of bases not matched to a gene: 0. CDR3 length: 14 residues. Germline V gene lookup returns CDR1 PRHDT and CDR2 FYEKMQ (reference sequence). The CDR3 bases are TGTGCCAGCAGCTCGGGGGGGAGCACAGATACGCAGTATTTT. Amino acid sequence: CASSSGGSTDTQYF. The full variable domain, completed using reference TRBV13 and TRBJ2-3, is AAGVIQSPRHLIKEKRETATLKCYPIPRHDTVYWYQQGPGQDPQFLISFYEKMQSDKGSIPDRFSAQQFSDYHSELNMSSLELGDSALYFCASSSGGSTDTQYFGPGTRLTVL.

The V gene is TRBV11-3, the J gene TRBJ1-3; TRBD1 matches at 9 bases. The trim removed 2 bases at V and 2 bases at J, leaving 7 bases unmatched. Germline lookup yields CDR1 SGHNT and CDR2 YENEEA. The length of the CDR3 is 17 residues. The CDR3 bases are TGTGCCAGCAGCTTACAATCCGGGACAGGGACTGGAAACACCATATATTTT. It translates to CASSLQSGTGTGNTIYF.

The V gene is TRBV11-3, the J gene TRBJ2-2; D remains ambiguous. Germline V gives CDR1 SGHNT, CDR2 YENEEA. The CDR3 has 13 residues. V lost 4 bases, J lost 7 bases, and 10 bases lay in between. The chain's CDR3 is CASSSATYGELFF. DNA for the CDR3: TGTGCCAGCAGCTCCGCAACATACGGGGAGCTGTTTTTT.

The rearrangement joins TRBV5-4 to TRBJ2-1; 12 positions match TRBD2. Germline CDR1 is SGHNT and CDR2 is YYREEE (reference sequence). The CDR3 runs 14 residues. The V gene end was trimmed by 1 base and the J gene end by 10 bases; junction bases not matched to a gene: 3. The CDR3, as DNA: TGTGCCAGCAGCTTGCTAGCGGGGGGGCAGGAGCAGTTCTTC. Its translation: CASSLLAGGQEQFF.

The gene calls are TRBV6-5 and TRBJ1-2, with 8 bases fitting TRBD1. After removal of 6 bases from V and 8 bases from J, the junction contained 8 bases not matched to a gene. The CDR3 sequence is 13 residues long. In germline, CDR1 is MNHEY, CDR2 SVGAGI. The CDR3 reads CASRSTGDGGYTF. The CDR3 coding sequence is TGTGCCAGCAGGTCGACAGGGGATGGCGGCTACACCTTC.

This clone was seen a handful of times. The CDR3 coding sequence is TGTGCCTGGAATTCCAGGGGGCACGAGCAGTACTTC. Translation: CAWNSRGHEQYF. This chain links TRBV30 with TRBJ2-7; 8 positions agree with TRBD1. CDR1 and CDR2 from the germline V gene are GTSNPN and SVGIG (reference sequence). V gave up 4 bases and J gave up 5 bases; unmatched junction bases: 4. The CDR3 consists of 12 residues.

The chain recombines TRBV6-5 with TRBJ2-7, with TRBD1 identical over 7 bases. Trimming took 5 bases from V and 4 from J; bases not matched to a gene: 11. Germline V gene data show CDR1 as MNHEY and CDR2 as SVGAGI. There are 15 residues in the CDR3. The CDR3 loop reads CASSPTPGTAYEQYF. The CDR3 DNA reads TGTGCCAGCAGTCCTACCCCCGGGACAGCTTACGAGCAGTACTTC.

The rearrangement uses TRBV5-1 and TRBJ2-7, with TRBD2 as a possible D gene (6 bases). Per germline, CDR1 SGHRS and CDR2 YFSETQ. Trimming cost V 0 bases and J 3 bases, with 10 bases left between them. This CDR3 is 14 amino acids long. In DNA, the CDR3 is TGCGCCAGCAGCTTGGATGGGACTCTCTACGAGCAGTACTTC. Amino acids: CASSLDGTLYEQYF.

The chain carries TRBV19 and TRBJ1-1; D not certain. Trimming took off 0 bases at V and 7 bases at J, with 9 bases between the two ends. The CDR3 is 13 amino acids. In germline, CDR1 is LNHDA, CDR2 SQIVND (reference sequence). In nucleotides, the CDR3 is TGTGCCAGTAGTATAGATCTGGCAGATGAAGCTTTCTTT. Its translation: CASSIDLADEAFF.

The V call is TRBV5-4, the J call TRBJ1-2; 9 bases map to TRBD1. V shed 6 bases and J 4 bases; nucleotides not matched to a gene: 10. This CDR3 comprises 15 residues. Germline CDR1 is SGHNT and CDR2 is YYREEE (reference sequence). Here the CDR3 reads CASKLRDREPYGYTF. The DNA of the CDR3 is TGTGCCAGCAAGCTCCGGGACAGGGAACCCTATGGCTACACCTTC.

This clone occurred a few times. This chain connects TRBV7-6 to TRBJ1-6; 10 bases fit TRBD1. CDR1 and CDR2 (germline): SGHVS, FNYEAQ. This CDR3 is 14 amino acids long. J gave up 10 bases and V 5 bases, and 5 bases lay outside the gene matches. CDR3 sequence: CASSPGTGVSPLHF. CDR3 nucleotides: TGTGCCAGCAGCCCAGGGACAGGGGTCTCACCCCTCCACTTT. Full variable domain (rest looked up from reference TRBV7-6 and TRBJ1-6): GAGVSQSPRYKVTKRGQDVALRCDPISGHVSLYWYRQALGQGPEFLTYFNYEAQQDKSGLPNDRFSAERPEGSISTLTIQRTEQRDSAMYRCASSPGTGVSPLHFGNGTRLTVT.

This chain uses TRBV13 with TRBJ2-1; 9 bases match TRBD1. The CDR3 is made up of 16 amino acids. V lost 4 bases, J lost 2 bases, and 6 bases stayed unmatched. Germline CDR1 reads PRHDT; CDR2 reads FYEKMQ (reference sequence). The CDR3 region is CASSWETGGAYNEQFF. The CDR3 DNA reads as TGTGCCAGCAGCTGGGAGACAGGGGGAGCCTACAATGAGCAGTTCTTC.

This chain joins TRBV27 and TRBJ2-7, with 9 bases matching TRBD2. Germline-derived CDR1 and CDR2 are MNHEY and SMNVEV (reference sequence). CDR3 size: 14 residues. The V and J ends lost 8 bases and 1 base, in that order; junction bases with no gene match: 6. CDR3 DNA: TGTGCCAGCGGGCTTAGCGGGAGTTCCTACGAGCAGTACTTC. This gives the protein CASGLSGSSYEQYF.